The 28 T cell receptor beta chains presented below share a single source sample, sequenced in a study of regulatory T cells in long-lasting Graves disease. Time point given: persistent/refractory GD, antithyroid drugs over 5 years with positive TRAb. Generation of the TCR library employed RNA extracted from PBMCs. Through Arm-PCR of CDR3 regions and iRepertoire HTBI primers, TCR beta libraries were built. From the multiplex PCR reads, TCRdb called clonotypes with MiXCR, one entry per CDR3 protein. The repertoire holds roughly 430,000 distinct CDR3 sequences, with under 25% as singletons. The specimen was peripheral blood mononuclear cells (PBMCs), collected when the disease was refractory, from a patient treated with antithyroid drugs. The receptors were gathered from a female donor with Graves disease.

The chain recombines TRBV20-1 with TRBJ2-3; 7 bases fit TRBD1. This CDR3 is built from 12 residues. Germline V gene sequence: CDR1 DFQATT, CDR2 SNEGSKA (reference sequence). Trimming at V came to 7 bases and at J to 3 bases, leaving 4 bases not matched to a gene. The CDR3 loop is CSGQGVTDTQYF. CDR3 coding DNA: TGCAGTGGACAGGGAGTAACAGATACGCAGTATTTT.

This clonotype was seen a few times. The chain is built from TRBV12-3 or TRBV12-4 and TRBJ2-1; 15 bases agree with TRBD2. V dropped 4 bases and J dropped 1; count of bases not matched to a gene: 5. CDR3 size: 18 residues. In nucleotides, the CDR3 is TGTGCCAGCAGTTCATCGGGACTAGCGGGGGGATCCTACAATGAGCAGTTCTTC. Protein: CASSSSGLAGGSYNEQFF.

This clonotype was seen more than once but under ten times. The V call is TRBV3-1, the J call TRBJ2-7; D is possibly TRBD2 (5 bases). This CDR3 is built from 13 residues. The germline V and J ends were trimmed by 5 bases and 7 bases, with 15 bases remaining between them. Germline values: CDR1 LGHDT, CDR2 YNNKEL (reference sequence). As DNA, the CDR3 is TGTGCCAGCAGCTCCCTAGGAGGCCCAGAGCAGTACTTC. Translation: CASSSLGGPEQYF.

This chain uses TRBV28 with TRBJ2-3; D is ambiguous. There are 14 residues in the CDR3. V was clipped by 2 bases and J by 5 bases, with 11 bases between them. Germline CDR1 is MDHEN and CDR2 is SYDVKM. CDR3 sequence reads: CASSLGPDGDTQYF. The DNA for the CDR3 is TGTGCCAGCAGTTTAGGGCCCGACGGAGATACGCAGTATTTT.

This clonotype was detected ten times or more. The genes are TRBV28 and TRBJ1-5, with a possible D match to TRBD1 (5 bases). The CDR3 is 16 amino acids. Trimming stripped 6 bases from V and 5 bases from J, with 20 bases between. Germline loops: CDR1 MDHEN, CDR2 SYDVKM. The CDR3 sequence is CASRTLGQGRDQPQHF. The CDR3 region has the DNA TGTGCCAGCAGAACACTAGGGCAGGGCAGGGATCAGCCCCAGCATTTT.

Worth noting for this clonotype: A read error may produce the germline difference seen at one junction end. The chain links TRBV7-9 to TRBJ2-4; unclear D gene. The germline V gene encodes CDR1 SEHNR and CDR2 FQNEAQ (reference sequence). The CDR3 loop spans 11 amino acids. This CDR3 reads CASSPDAVLFF. As DNA, the CDR3 is TGTGCCAGCAGCCCGGACGCCGTTCTGTTCTTC.

This clonotype was seen repeatedly, ten times or more. The J gene is TRBJ2-7, the V gene TRBV5-4, with 11 positions matching TRBD2. Per the germline V gene, CDR1 is SGHNT and CDR2 is YYREEE (reference sequence). The V and J ends lost 4 bases and 3 bases, in that order; junction bases with no gene match: 6. This CDR3 is built from 15 residues. CDR3 in DNA: TGTGCCAGCAGCCGAGCAACTAGCGGGGGCTACGAGCAGTACTTC. This encodes CASSRATSGGYEQYF.

This clonotype has at least ten counts. This chain connects TRBV12-3 or TRBV12-4 to TRBJ1-4; D perhaps matches TRBD1 (6 bases). V was clipped by 2 bases and J by 5 bases, with 9 bases between them. The CDR3 loop spans 14 amino acids. For the CDR3, the DNA is TGTGCCAGCAGTTTATTGGACAGAAATGAAAAACTGTTTTTT. Translated: CASSLLDRNEKLFF.

The V and J genes are TRBV5-4 and TRBJ2-4; no clear D gene. The CDR3 extends over 15 amino acids. Germline V gene data show CDR1 as SGHNT and CDR2 as YYREEE (reference sequence). The V end was cut by 2 bases, the J end by 0 bases, with 9 bases between. The CDR3 region is CASSLWGGAKNIQYF. CDR3 sequence (DNA): TGTGCCAGCAGCTTATGGGGTGGAGCCAAAAACATTCAGTACTTC.

The J gene is TRBJ2-7, the V gene TRBV28; 7 bases fit TRBD2. This CDR3 spans 12 amino acids. Germline-derived CDR1 and CDR2 are MDHEN and SYDVKM. V lost 8 bases, J lost 7 bases, and 8 bases stayed unmatched. The CDR3 DNA sequence: TGTGCCAGCGGAAGCGGGATCGTTGAGCAGTACTTC. Protein: CASGSGIVEQYF.

The sample holds many counts of this clonotype. The rearrangement uses TRBV7-8 and TRBJ1-5; 8 nucleotides line up with TRBD1. CDR1 and CDR2 from the germline V gene are SGHVS and FQNEAQ. V lost 5 bases to trimming and J lost 3 bases; unmatched junction nucleotides: 12. CDR3 length: 17 residues. CDR3 bases: TGTGCCAGCAGCCCATACCCGGGACAGGAGATCAATCAGCCCCAGCATTTT. Translated, it gives CASSPYPGQEINQPQHF.

This chain joins TRBV6-1 and TRBJ2-7; 7 nucleotides line up with TRBD1. The CDR3 spans 12 residues. CDR1 is MNHNS, CDR2 SASEGT, per germline. Trimming took 8 bases from V and 0 from J; bases not matched to a gene: 1. In nucleotides, the CDR3 is TGTGCCAGCGGGACAGCCTCCTACGAGCAGTACTTC. This sequence encodes CASGTASYEQYF.

This clonotype was detected only a few times. This chain's CDR3 is CASSEQGWGTEAFF. The CDR3 coding sequence is TGTGCCAGCAGTGAACAGGGTTGGGGAACTGAAGCTTTCTTT. This rearrangement joins TRBV9 to TRBJ1-1, with D perhaps TRBD1 (6 bases). This CDR3 comprises 14 residues. With 5 bases removed from V and 5 bases from J, the gap between germline ends came to 16 bases. Germline CDR1 SGDLS, CDR2 YYNGEE.

This clonotype was seen only a few times. The genes are TRBV28 and TRBJ2-2; D not certain. V dropped 1 base and J dropped 3 bases, with 9 bases sitting between them. This CDR3 is 15 amino acids long. Per the germline V gene, CDR1 is MDHEN and CDR2 is SYDVKM. CDR3 sequence reads: CASSLSSRDTGELFF. The DNA for the CDR3 is TGTGCCAGCAGTTTATCCAGTCGGGACACCGGGGAGCTGTTTTTT.

The table lists this clonotype with a few counts. The chain joins TRBV11-2 to TRBJ1-6; TRBD1 matches at 10 bases. The CDR3 runs 16 residues. The V gene end was trimmed by 4 bases and the J gene end by 5 bases; junction bases not matched to a gene: 5. Germline V gives CDR1 SGHAT, CDR2 FQNNGV. CDR3 DNA sequence: TGTGCCAGCAGCTCCCCGACAGGGGGCAATAATTCACCCCTCCACTTT. Translating it yields CASSSPTGGNNSPLHF. The whole variable domain, filled in from reference TRBV11-2 and TRBJ1-6, reads EAGVAQSPRYKIIEKRQSVAFWCNPISGHATLYWYQQILGQGPKLLIQFQNNGVVDDSQLPKDRFSAERLKGVDSTLKIQPAKLEDSAVYLCASSSPTGGNNSPLHFGNGTRLTVT.

On this clonotype itself: A much bigger clone sits one base away, suggesting this may be a read error. The chain employs TRBV20-1 and TRBJ2-7, with TRBD2 identical over 9 bases. The length of the CDR3 is 16 residues. Germline CDR1 is DFQATT and CDR2 is SNEGSKA (reference sequence). This CDR3 reads CSARPTTSGVSYGQYF. The CDR3 DNA reads TGCAGTGCTAGACCGACGACTAGCGGAGTCTCCTACGGGCAGTACTTC.

This clonotype was detected many times. V is TRBV28 and J is TRBJ1-5; the D is unclear. V lost 6 bases to trimming and J lost 0 bases, with 12 bases between them. The CDR3 contains 15 residues. Germline lookup yields CDR1 MDHEN and CDR2 SYDVKM. The CDR3 reads CASSPLEASNQPQHF. The DNA for the CDR3 is TGTGCCAGCAGCCCCCTCGAGGCTAGCAATCAGCCCCAGCATTTT.

About this clonotype itself: A far bigger clonotype differs at one base, so this is likely a read error. This chain joins TRBV7-3 and TRBJ1-1, with 8 bases that match TRBD1. The V gene's germline CDR1 is SGHTA and CDR2 FQGTGA. The junction had 10 bases not matched to a gene; V was cut back by 6 bases and J by 4 bases. The CDR3 is 15 amino acids. The CDR3: CASSEDRGRGTEAFF. Here the CDR3 DNA reads TGTGCCAGCAGTGAAGACAGGGGTAGGGGCACTGAAGCTTTCTTT.

This clonotype was picked up many times. V and J are TRBV12-3 or TRBV12-4 and TRBJ1-1; 10 bases map to TRBD1. This CDR3 is built from 16 residues. The junction had 12 bases not matched to a gene; V was cut back by 4 bases and J by 7 bases. The CDR3 loop reads CASSSPGQGVFGEAFF. The CDR3 nucleotides are TGTGCCAGCAGTTCCCCTGGACAGGGGGTTTTTGGTGAAGCTTTCTTT.

This clonotype has a handful of counts. The chain carries TRBV9 and TRBJ2-2; D is uncertain. Per the germline V gene, CDR1 is SGDLS and CDR2 is YYNGEE. The CDR3 runs 12 residues. V dropped 4 bases and J dropped 6 bases, with 7 bases sitting between them. The CDR3 loop is CASSLHAGELFF. The CDR3 DNA reads TGTGCCAGCAGCCTACATGCCGGGGAGCTGTTTTTT. Together with reference TRBV9 and TRBJ2-2, the CDR3 gives the full variable domain: DSGVTQTPKHLITATGQRVTLRCSPRSGDLSVYWYQQSLDQGLQFLIQYYNGEERAKGNILERFSAQQFPDLHSELNLSSLELGDSALYFCASSLHAGELFFGEGSRLTVL.

This clonotype came up many times. V usage is TRBV28 and J usage is TRBJ1-4; D is uncertain. Germline V gives CDR1 MDHEN, CDR2 SYDVKM. This CDR3 contains 14 residues. Trimming removed 2 bases from V and 8 bases from J, with 12 bases in between. The chain's CDR3 is CASSLGPRNEKLFF. The DNA for the CDR3 is TGTGCCAGCAGTTTAGGCCCTAGGAACGAAAAACTGTTTTTT. Full variable domain (outside the CDR3, taken from reference TRBV28 and TRBJ1-4): DVKVTQSSRYLVKRTGEKVFLECVQDMDHENMFWYRQDPGLGLRLIYFSYDVKMKEKGDIPEGYSVSREKKERFSLILESASTNQTSMYLCASSLGPRNEKLFFGSGTQLSVL.

This clonotype has at least ten counts. The chain is built from TRBV27 and TRBJ2-7; 11 bases map to TRBD2. This CDR3 comprises 15 residues. Germline assignment: CDR1 MNHEY and CDR2 SMNVEV (reference sequence). Trimming removed 4 bases from V and 2 bases from J; junction bases left unmatched: 4. CDR3 DNA: TGTGCCAGCAGTTCCACTAGCGGGGGCCCCTACGAGCAGTACTTC. This encodes CASSSTSGGPYEQYF.

This clonotype was detected many times. Its ends do not fully match the called genes, so a read error is possible. For the CDR3, the DNA is TGTGCCAGCAGCTTGGCGGGACAGACTTTT. Protein: CASSLAGQTF. The rearrangement uses TRBV7-2 and TRBJ1-1; 7 bases agree with TRBD1. Germline V gene lookup returns CDR1 SGHTA and CDR2 FQGNSA. CDR3 length: 10 amino acids.

The chain links TRBV28 to TRBJ2-3; 10 nucleotides align to TRBD2. There are 14 residues in the CDR3. Germline CDR1 reads MDHEN; CDR2 reads SYDVKM. J was trimmed by 4 bases and V by 4 bases; bases with no gene match: 2. For the CDR3, the DNA is TGTGCCAGCAGTTCTAGCGGGAGCCCAGATACGCAGTATTTT. It is translated as CASSSSGSPDTQYF.

V gene TRBV9 combines with J gene TRBJ2-6; D is ambiguous. Germline CDR1 and CDR2: SGDLS and YYNGEE. The CDR3 runs 17 residues. Trimming took 3 bases from V and 0 from J, leaving 13 bases between them. The CDR3 DNA sequence: TGTGCCAGCAGCGCCACCTGGCTAGACTCTGGGGCCAACGTCCTGACTTTC. Protein product: CASSATWLDSGANVLTF.

This clonotype was counted at least ten times. The chain is built from TRBV7-9 and TRBJ1-1; maybe TRBD1 (5 bases). The V gene lost 4 bases and the J gene lost 8 bases, with 14 bases spanning the gap. This CDR3 comprises 13 residues. Germline V gene data show CDR1 as SEHNR and CDR2 as FQNEAQ (reference sequence). The CDR3 here is CASSSTGRREAFF. CDR3 in DNA: TGTGCCAGCAGCTCAACGGGACGGAGAGAAGCTTTCTTT. The variable domain in full, completed from reference TRBV7-9 and TRBJ1-1, reads DTGVSQNPRHKITKRGQNVTFRCDPISEHNRLYWYRQTLGQGPEFLTYFQNEAQLEKSRLLSDRFSAERPKGSFSTLEIQRTEQGDSAMYLCASSSTGRREAFFGQGTRLTVV.

This clonotype was counted ten times or more. The chain joins TRBV6-1 to TRBJ2-7; 11 bases fit TRBD2. After removal of 10 bases from V and 4 bases from J, the junction contained 9 bases not matched to a gene. This CDR3 has 14 residues. Germline assignment: CDR1 MNHNS and CDR2 SASEGT. For the CDR3, the DNA is TGTGCCACCAGACTAGCGGGACCGCCATACGAGCAGTACTTC. It is translated as CATRLAGPPYEQYF.

This clonotype appeared many times. The rearrangement links TRBV28 to TRBJ2-7; 9 bases align to TRBD1. The germline CDR1 and CDR2 sequences are MDHEN and SYDVKM. After removal of 7 bases from V and 1 base from J, the junction contained 8 bases not matched to a gene. This CDR3 has 15 residues. The chain's CDR3 is CASKYRDRDSYEQYF. The CDR3 coding sequence is TGTGCCAGCAAGTACCGGGACAGGGATTCCTACGAGCAGTACTTC.